These 4 T cell receptor beta chains came from one sample sequenced in a study of beta chain features in type 1 diabetes (dated by TCRdb to 2016 to 2019). The library was produced with the immunoSEQ multiplex PCR assay. All of the isolated RNA was reverse transcribed with the High Capacity cDNA Reverse Transcription Kit, so expressed TCRB transcripts were sequenced. What TCRdb holds here is the immuneACCESS table cut down to in-frame rearrangements. Part of the clones is not present; checked against another copy, under half of the missing clones reflect an unresolved V gene, and the others are unexplained. The sample includes 200,000 to 300,000 clones, with 14% observed a single time. Together, the top ten hold around 0.026% of the sample. Sequencing was performed on naive CD4+ T cells from blood. According to the study, the label for this sample's cell subset or site signals: true naive CD4+ T cells. The receptor set was obtained from a woman in her thirties or forties in good health.

The chain is built from TRBV7-4 and TRBJ1-2; the D is unclear. Germline V gene data show CDR1 as SGHVT and CDR2 as SQSDAQ. Between the trimmed V and J ends, which lost 2 bases and 9 bases, there was a span of 10 bases. The CDR3 has 12 amino acids. DNA of the CDR3: TGTGCCAGCAGCTTACCCGGGAACAGCTACACCTTC. Encoded protein: CASSLPGNSYTF.

The chain carries TRBV2 and TRBJ2-3; 10 nucleotides align to TRBD1. This CDR3 comprises 16 residues. The trim removed 6 bases at V and 5 bases at J, leaving 11 bases unmatched. Germline CDR1 SNHLY, CDR2 FYNNEI. The CDR3 protein is CASRPGQGIGGDTQYF. The CDR3 DNA is TGTGCCAGCAGACCGGGACAGGGGATTGGCGGAGATACGCAGTATTTT. The full variable domain, in which reference TRBV2 and TRBJ2-3 provide the parts outside the CDR3, is EPEVTQTPSHQVTQMGQEVILRCVPISNHLYFYWYRQILGQKVEFLVSFYNNEISEKSEIFDDQFSVERPDGSNFTLKIRSTKLEDSAMYFCASRPGQGIGGDTQYFGPGTRLTVL.

This chain uses TRBV5-8 with TRBJ1-1, with D perhaps TRBD1 (5 bases). Germline CDR1 and CDR2: SGHTS and YDEGEE. This CDR3 is 14 amino acids long. The V and J ends lost 2 bases and 1 base respectively, with 9 bases between them. The DNA for the CDR3 is TGTGCCAGCAGCTTCCAAGACAGGAACACTGAAGCTTTCTTT. This sequence encodes CASSFQDRNTEAFF.

This clone has just a few counts. V and J are TRBV5-1 and TRBJ2-1; 9 nucleotides align to TRBD1. The CDR3 consists of 16 residues. Germline V gives CDR1 SGHRS, CDR2 YFSETQ. With V trimmed by 4 bases and J by 7 bases, 12 bases remained unmatched. CDR3 sequence reads: CASSQARDRVKNEQFF. The CDR3, as DNA: TGCGCCAGCAGCCAGGCGCGGGACAGGGTAAAAAATGAGCAGTTCTTC.